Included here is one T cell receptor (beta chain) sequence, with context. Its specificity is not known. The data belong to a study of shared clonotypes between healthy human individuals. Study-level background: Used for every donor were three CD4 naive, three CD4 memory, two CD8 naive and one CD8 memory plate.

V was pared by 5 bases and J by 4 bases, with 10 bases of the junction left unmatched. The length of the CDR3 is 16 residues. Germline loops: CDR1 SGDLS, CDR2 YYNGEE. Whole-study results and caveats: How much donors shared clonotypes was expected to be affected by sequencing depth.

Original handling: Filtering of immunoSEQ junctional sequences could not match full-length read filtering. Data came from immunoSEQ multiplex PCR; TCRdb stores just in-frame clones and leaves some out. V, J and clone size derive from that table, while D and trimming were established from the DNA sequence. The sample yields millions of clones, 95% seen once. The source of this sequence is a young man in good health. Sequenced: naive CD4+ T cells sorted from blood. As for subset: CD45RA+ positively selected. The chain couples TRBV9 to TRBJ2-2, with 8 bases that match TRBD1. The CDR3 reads CASSLGQGATTGELFF. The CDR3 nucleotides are TGTGCCAGCAGTCTGGGCCAGGGGGCGACCACCGGGGAGCTGTTTTTT.